Included here is one T cell receptor beta chain sequence, with context. The antigen remains unidentified. The data were obtained in a study of T cells after yellow fever vaccination. In the study overall: Any fraction with a low cell number was prepared using SMART-Seq v4 Ultra Low Input. Overall study results and limits: Abundant contaminating clonotypes from the bulk population could appear in FACS-sorted repertoires. It was the secondary response that reached its peak faster, day 5 versus 15, but it was weaker.

J gave up 4 bases and V 0 bases, and 5 bases lay outside the gene matches. This CDR3 has 17 amino acids. The germline V gene has CDR1 SGHTA and CDR2 FQGNSA. Production of TCR cDNA was by 5'RACE template switching, which also added a universal primer site and UMIs. A single record per CDR3 protein comes from TCRdb applying MiXCR to the 5' RACE reads. The sample yields about 630,000 distinct CDR3 sequences, around 12% seen once. The sequencing used PBMCs, collected on the day of the yellow fever booster vaccination. The chain employs TRBV7-2 and TRBJ2-7; the match to TRBD2 covers 14 bases. The sequence came from a young man who received the YFV17D yellow fever vaccine. In DNA, the CDR3 is TGTGCCAGCAGCTTAGCTGGGACTAGCGGGAGTGAATACGAGCAGTACTTC. Translation gives CASSLAGTSGSEYEQYF. The variable domain in full, completed from reference TRBV7-2 and TRBJ2-7, reads GAGVSQSPSNKVTEKGKDVELRCDPISGHTALYWYRQSLGQGLEFLIYFQGNSAPDKSGLPSDRFSAERTGGSVSTLTIQRTQQEDSAVYLCASSLAGTSGSEYEQYFGPGTRLTVT.